This TCR beta chain was identified during a study of OX40 agonist ivuxolimab in advanced cancers. Study overall: The group had a mean age of around 60 years, ranged from about 20 to 90, and was around 86% male.

V lost 6 bases and J lost 10; bases outside the gene matches: 8. CDR3 length: 14 amino acids. CDR1 and CDR2 (germline): KGHSY, FQNENV. This table comes from immunoSEQ multiplex PCR, and its TCRdb copy is limited to in-frame clones, with some not included. Altogether 65,000 to 85,000 clones are present, 80% to 90% being singletons, with the ten largest covering around 2%. Sample: CD4+ or CD8+ T cells sorted from blood, taken in a trial of the OX40 agonist ivuxolimab. The rearrangement uses TRBV16 and TRBJ1-6; TRBD1 aligns across 8 bases. This sequence was found in an adult with an advanced solid tumor such as melanoma, head and neck, liver or kidney cancer. CDR3 amino acids: CASSYDRGYSPLHF. The CDR3 region has the DNA TGTGCCAGCAGTTACGACAGGGGCTACTCACCCCTCCACTTT.